Here is one T cell receptor beta chain with its context. The CDR3 sequence is 13 residues long. Deletions cut 10 bases from V and 7 bases from J, with 14 bases between. Germline-derived CDR1 and CDR2 are SGHTA and FQGNSA. These data belong to a study of radiotherapy plus CTLA-4 blockade in lung cancer. The repertoire was sequenced with immunoSEQ multiplex PCR; TCRdb's copy has only in-frame clones and lacks some. The sample has about 46,000 clones, 77% seen once. The material was peripheral blood, obtained from a patient treated with radiotherapy plus ipilimumab. The origin of this receptor is a human donor with non-small cell lung cancer whose response to radiotherapy plus ipilimumab could not be evaluated. The genes are TRBV7-2 and TRBJ1-6; no reliable D call. CDR3 DNA: TGTGCCATCCGCGGGCGGTTAAATTCACCCCTCCACTTT. Translation: CAIRGRLNSPLHF.